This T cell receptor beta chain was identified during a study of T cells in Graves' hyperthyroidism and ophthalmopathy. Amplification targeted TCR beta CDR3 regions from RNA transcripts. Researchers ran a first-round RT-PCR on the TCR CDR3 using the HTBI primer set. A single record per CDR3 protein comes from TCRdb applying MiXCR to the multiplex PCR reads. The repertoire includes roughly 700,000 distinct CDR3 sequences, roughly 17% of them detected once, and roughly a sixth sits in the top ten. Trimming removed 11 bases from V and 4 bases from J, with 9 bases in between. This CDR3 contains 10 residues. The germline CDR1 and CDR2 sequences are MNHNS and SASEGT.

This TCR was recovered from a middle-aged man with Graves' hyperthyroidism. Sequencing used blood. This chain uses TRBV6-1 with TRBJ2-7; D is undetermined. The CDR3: CAGGEYEQYF. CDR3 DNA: TGTGCCGGTGGAGAATACGAGCAGTACTTC.